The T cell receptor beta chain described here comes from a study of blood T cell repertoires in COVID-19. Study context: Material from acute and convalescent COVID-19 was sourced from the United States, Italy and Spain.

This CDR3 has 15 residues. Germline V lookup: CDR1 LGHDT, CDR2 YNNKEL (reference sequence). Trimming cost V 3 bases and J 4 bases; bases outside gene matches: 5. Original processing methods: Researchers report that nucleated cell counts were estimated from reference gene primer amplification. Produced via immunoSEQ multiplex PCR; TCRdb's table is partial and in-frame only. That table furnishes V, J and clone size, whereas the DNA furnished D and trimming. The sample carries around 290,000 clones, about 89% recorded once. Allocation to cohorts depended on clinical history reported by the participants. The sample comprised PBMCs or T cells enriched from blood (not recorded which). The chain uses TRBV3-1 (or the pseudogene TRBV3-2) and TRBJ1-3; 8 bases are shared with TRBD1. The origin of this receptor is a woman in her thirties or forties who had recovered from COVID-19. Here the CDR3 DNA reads TGTGCCAGCAGCCAGGACAGGGCGAACGGAAACACCATATATTTT. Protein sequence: CASSQDRANGNTIYF.